This TCR beta chain was identified in a study of blood T cell repertoires in COVID-19. As for the study in general: Collection of acute and convalescent COVID-19 samples took place in the United States, Italy and Spain. PBMCs, B-cell-depleted T cells, or T cells were the source of the cDNA or gDNA that made up the material.

The data were produced by immunoSEQ multiplex PCR, yet TCRdb's version contains in-frame clones alone and is incomplete. The table has about 100,000 clones, approximately 86% seen once. This CDR3 region has 12 residues. Germline loops: CDR1 SGHDT, CDR2 YYEEEE. V was cut by 1 base and J by 7 bases, with 8 bases left in between. Source material: peripheral blood. The clonotype originates from a man between 60 and 70 years old with acute or convalescent COVID-19. This chain joins TRBV5-6 and TRBJ1-1; no clear D gene. The CDR3 loop is CASSLTTYEAFF. CDR3 sequence (DNA): TGTGCCAGCAGCTTGACTACTTATGAAGCTTTCTTT.